The 24 T cell receptor beta chains given below trace back to one sample, sequenced in a study of CD8+CD57+ T cells in acquired aplastic anemia (dated by TCRdb to the late 2010s). Sequencing was carried out with an Illumina HiSeq 2000. Genomic DNA was used as template for profiling of TCR beta VDJ combinations and CDR3 sequences. TCRdb reprocessed the public reads (quality trimming at Q25 with fastp, clone calling with MiXCR) and kept in-frame beta chains. Rows matching on CDR3 protein sequence are summarized as one entry with the most common DNA and genes. Across this sample there are 150,000 to 200,000 distinct CDR3 sequences, with around 45% seen only once. 0.8% to 1.1% of the sample rests with the top ten. Sequencing used sorted CD4+, CD8+, or CD8+CD57+ T cells (not recorded which) from PBMCs. The origin of the receptors is a human donor in good health.

The rearrangement joins TRBV2 to TRBJ1-3, with a possible D match to TRBD1 (5 bases). This CDR3 is 15 amino acids long. Trimming took off 1 base at V and 2 bases at J, with 9 bases between the two ends. Per germline, CDR1 SNHLY and CDR2 FYNNEI. DNA of the CDR3: TGTGCCAGCAGTGAAGGTTGGGACGCTGGAAACACCATATATTTT. Protein sequence: CASSEGWDAGNTIYF.

This rearrangement joins TRBV5-5 to TRBJ2-2; 8 nucleotides line up with TRBD2. CDR3 length: 14 residues. Unmatched junction bases numbered 3, after V lost 2 bases and J lost 6 bases. CDR1 is SGHKS and CDR2 is YYEKEE in the germline V gene (reference sequence). The CDR3: CASSFGLASGELFF. As DNA, the CDR3 is TGTGCCAGCAGCTTCGGACTAGCATCCGGGGAGCTGTTTTTT.

This clonotype was seen at least ten times. The chain recombines TRBV12-3 or TRBV12-4 with TRBJ2-7, with D unclear. This CDR3 has 13 residues. V lost 3 bases and J lost 7, with 13 bases in between. The CDR3 region is CASSFRQAEEQYF. The CDR3 DNA sequence: TGTGCCAGCAGTTTCCGGCAGGCGGAGGAGCAGTACTTC.

V gene TRBV24-1 combines with J gene TRBJ2-7, with 10 bases identical to TRBD2. V gave up 9 bases and J gave up 2 bases; unmatched junction bases: 3. The CDR3 length is 13 residues. Germline V gene lookup returns CDR1 KGHDR and CDR2 SFDVKD. CDR3 protein: CATASGGPYEQYF. CDR3 nucleotides: TGTGCCACCGCTAGCGGGGGCCCCTACGAGCAGTACTTC.

This clonotype showed up many times. V gene TRBV19 combines with J gene TRBJ1-5; TRBD1 aligns across 7 bases. Germline lookup yields CDR1 LNHDA and CDR2 SQIVND (reference sequence). The CDR3 runs to 15 residues. V lost 6 bases and J lost 11; bases outside the gene matches: 16. CDR3 nucleotide sequence: TGTGCCAGTAGGACCGACAGGGCTGGGGCGGGGGCCCAGCATTTT. Translation: CASRTDRAGAGAQHF. Filled out from reference TRBV19 and TRBJ1-5, the complete variable domain reads DGGITQSPKYLFRKEGQNVTLSCEQNLNHDAMYWYRQDPGQGLRLIYYSQIVNDFQKGDIAEGYSVSREKKESFPLTVTSAQKNPTAFYLCASRTDRAGAGAQHFGDGTRLSIL.

V and J are TRBV20-1 and TRBJ1-2; 10 positions match TRBD1. Germline loops: CDR1 DFQATT, CDR2 SNEGSKA (reference sequence). Trimming at V came to 5 bases and at J to 4 bases, leaving 7 bases not matched to a gene. This CDR3 is built from 14 residues. CDR3 DNA sequence: TGCAGTGCTTCTGACAGGGGGCATGGCTATGGCTACACCTTC. Residues: CSASDRGHGYGYTF.

Points on this clonotype: Since a much larger clone is just one base distant, this may be a read error. The CDR3 nucleotides read TGTGCCAGCAGTTACAGGCGAACAAATTCACCCCTCCACTTT. This translates into CASSYRRTNSPLHF. The V call is TRBV6-5, the J call TRBJ1-6; no clear D. Germline CDR1 is MNHEY and CDR2 is SVGAGI. There are 14 residues in the CDR3. Trimming shortened V by 2 bases and J by 7 bases, and 9 bases separated the two germline ends.

This clonotype is a singleton in its sample. The V gene is TRBV20-1, the J gene TRBJ2-5; 11 positions match TRBD2. Near its end, the DNA agrees better with TRBJ2-7, so the J call may be wrong. Germline CDR1 DFQATT, CDR2 SNEGSKA (reference sequence). The CDR3 totals 14 residues. For the CDR3, the DNA is TGCAGTGCTCATATAGCGGGAGGGGCCTACGAGCAGTACTTC. It translates to CSAHIAGGAYEQYF.

Note on this clonotype: Given a much more abundant clone one base away, this may be a read error. This CDR3 is missing its conserved last phenylalanine or tryptophan, likely due to a read error. This rearrangement joins TRBV2 to TRBJ2-7; D is unclear. Trimming pared 11 bases from V and 3 bases from J, leaving 20 bases between. This CDR3 has 14 residues. Germline assignment: CDR1 SNHLY and CDR2 FYNNEI. The DNA for the CDR3 is TGTGCCTGGAGTGTAGCCCGTGGGTACTACGAGCAGTACTCC. Protein sequence: CAWSVARGYYEQYS.

This clonotype was detected ten times or more. The chain employs TRBV14 and TRBJ1-3, with D tentatively TRBD1 (5 bases). Germline CDR1 is SGHDN and CDR2 is FVKESK. Trimming removed 4 bases from V and 0 bases from J, with 13 bases in between. The CDR3 length is 16 residues. CDR3 in amino acids: CASSRQIPLSGNTIYF. CDR3 nucleotide sequence: TGTGCCAGCAGCCGACAGATACCCCTCTCTGGAAACACCATATATTTT.

This clonotype was seen many times. V gene TRBV7-8 combines with J gene TRBJ1-2, with 12 positions matching TRBD1. The V segment lost 7 bases and the J segment 8 bases; nucleotides outside the gene matches: 17. CDR3 length: 17 amino acids. The germline gives CDR1 SGHVS, CDR2 FQNEAQ. The CDR3 is CASMARDRGLGTGGYTF. The CDR3, as DNA: TGTGCCAGCATGGCCCGGGACAGGGGGCTGGGAACCGGGGGCTACACCTTC.

This clonotype was counted ten times or more. The chain has TRBV7-9 and TRBJ1-4, with D unclear. The CDR3 runs 17 residues. Germline loops: CDR1 SEHNR, CDR2 FQNEAQ (reference sequence). The V and J ends lost 2 bases and 8 bases respectively, with 21 bases between them. This CDR3 reads CASSLPPGVQLNEKLFF. DNA for the CDR3: TGTGCCAGCAGCTTACCCCCGGGAGTCCAGCTTAACGAAAAACTGTTTTTT.

The chain combines TRBV10-2 with TRBJ1-5, with a tentative D call TRBD1 (5 bases). From germline, CDR1 is WSHSY and CDR2 SAAADI. This CDR3 region has 13 residues. V was shortened by 8 bases and J by 4 bases, with 12 bases between the two germline ends. The CDR3 loop is CASGREANQPQHF. DNA of the CDR3: TGCGCCAGCGGCAGGGAGGCGAATCAGCCCCAGCATTTT.

This clonotype was picked up many times. V and J are TRBV29-1 and TRBJ2-7; D tentatively reads TRBD1 or TRBD2 (7 bases each). V lost 6 bases and J lost 3, with 27 bases in between. The CDR3 loop spans 17 amino acids. CDR1 and CDR2 (germline): SQVTM, ANQGSEA. The CDR3 nucleotides read TGCAGCGTCCAGGGGCCGGAGGGAGGGCAGGGGGGCTACGAGCAGTACTTC. This encodes CSVQGPEGGQGGYEQYF.

This clonotype was seen only once. This sequence joins TRBV25-1 and TRBJ2-5; D is perhaps TRBD2 (6 bases). Germline assignment: CDR1 MGHDK and CDR2 SYGVNS. The CDR3 extends over 15 amino acids. The V gene lost 5 bases and the J gene lost 3 bases, with 16 bases spanning the gap. As DNA, the CDR3 is TGTGCCAGCAGTCCCACCAGGCGGGAAAAAGAGACCCAGTACTTC. The encoded protein is CASSPTRREKETQYF. The complete variable domain, with remaining parts taken from reference TRBV25-1 and TRBJ2-5, reads EADIYQTPRYLVIGTGKKITLECSQTMGHDKMYWYQQDPGMELHLIHYSYGVNSTEKGDLSSESTVSRIRTEHFPLTLESARPSHTSQYLCASSPTRREKETQYFGPGTRLLVL.

The rearrangement joins TRBV5-1 to TRBJ2-1; maybe TRBD2 (5 bases). CDR1 and CDR2 (germline): SGHRS, YFSETQ. V lost 0 bases to trimming and J lost 9 bases, with 7 bases between them. The CDR3 is 12 amino acids. This CDR3 is CASSLVGLEQFF. In DNA, the CDR3 is TGCGCCAGCAGCTTGGTTGGACTTGAGCAGTTCTTC.

This clonotype appeared many times. The J gene is TRBJ1-2, the V gene TRBV5-4, with 7 positions matching TRBD1. This CDR3 comprises 13 residues. With V trimmed by 5 bases and J by 1 base, 2 bases remained unmatched. Germline CDR1 SGHNT, CDR2 YYREEE (reference sequence). This CDR3 reads CASRRDSNYGYTF. CDR3 DNA: TGTGCCAGCAGAAGGGACAGTAACTATGGCTACACCTTC.

The V gene is TRBV10-2, the J gene TRBJ2-7; 12 positions agree with TRBD2. Germline V CDR1 and CDR2: WSHSY, SAAADI. The J segment lost 4 bases and the V segment lost 7 bases, leaving 2 bases of the junction unmatched. CDR3 length: 13 residues. The CDR3 DNA sequence: TGCGCCAGCATACTAGCGGGAGGTTACGAGCAGTACTTC. Translating it yields CASILAGGYEQYF.

This chain uses TRBV2 with TRBJ1-1, with a tentative D call TRBD1 (6 bases). Trimming shortened V by 7 bases and J by 0 bases, and 12 bases separated the two germline ends. The CDR3 extends over 14 amino acids. Germline V gene sequence: CDR1 SNHLY, CDR2 FYNNEI. The CDR3 nucleotides are TGTGCCAGCACTAGGGGGAGCATGAACACTGAAGCTTTCTTT. Translating gives CASTRGSMNTEAFF.

Note on this clonotype: Given a much more abundant clone one base away, this may be a read error. This chain's CDR3 is CASSIDPGQGAGTEVFF. As DNA, the CDR3 is TGTGCCAGTAGTATAGACCCCGGACAGGGGGCGGGGACTGAAGTTTTCTTT. The chain employs TRBV19 and TRBJ1-1, with 11 bases fitting TRBD1. Germline V gene sequence: CDR1 LNHDA, CDR2 SQIVND (reference sequence). This CDR3 comprises 17 residues.

This rearrangement joins TRBV19 to TRBJ2-1, with TRBD2 matching over 12 bases. After removal of 4 bases from V and 9 bases from J, the junction contained 1 base not matched to a gene. The CDR3 length is 13 residues. Germline loops: CDR1 LNHDA, CDR2 SQIVND (reference sequence). CDR3 DNA sequence: TGTGCCAGTAGTACTAGCGGGGGGGCTGAGCAGTTCTTC. Its protein is CASSTSGGAEQFF.

The chain couples TRBV11-2 to TRBJ2-1; D may be TRBD1 or TRBD2 (6 bases each). This CDR3 is built from 16 residues. In germline, CDR1 is SGHAT, CDR2 FQNNGV. V lost 5 bases and J lost 0, with 14 bases in between. The CDR3, as DNA: TGTGCCAGCAGCAAAGAGGGGGGAAGCTCCTACAATGAGCAGTTCTTC. Its protein is CASSKEGGSSYNEQFF.

This clonotype came up a few times. J is TRBJ2-7 and V is TRBV2, with D unresolved. The ends were cut back, 6 bases at V and 6 bases at J, with 9 bases in the middle. The CDR3 has 11 residues. Germline-derived CDR1 and CDR2 are SNHLY and FYNNEI. The CDR3 DNA reads as TGTGCCAGCAGCTATAGTCGCGAGCAGTACTTC. Its protein product is CASSYSREQYF.

Turning to this clonotype: A much larger clone lies one base from this, so it may be a read error. The chain carries TRBV7-3 and TRBJ2-1, with D hard to call. Germline lookup yields CDR1 SGHTA and CDR2 FQGTGA. CDR3 length: 14 amino acids. The CDR3 nucleotides are TGTGCCAGCAGCCGTAACCGGGCCCGGAATGAGCAGTCCTTC. Amino acid sequence: CASSRNRARNEQSF.